A single sample is the source of the 14 T cell receptor beta chains below, sequenced in a study of cytomegalovirus exposure and HLA in healthy donors. PCR amplification relied on 60 Vbeta primers (plus 13 Jbeta primers). Profiling relied on immunoSEQ multiplex PCR, and the TCRdb table lists in-frame clones only, not all of them. This table holds approximately 170,000 clones, over 70% found once. Specimen: PBMCs. These receptors all come from a boy between 2 and 15 years old in good health and CMV-seronegative.

The V and J genes are TRBV10-3 and TRBJ2-7; 7 bases fit TRBD1. The germline V gene encodes CDR1 ENHRY and CDR2 SYGVKD. Trimming cost V 6 bases and J 6 bases; bases outside gene matches: 8. The CDR3 spans 13 residues. The CDR3 sequence: CAIRGQGQLEQYV. DNA for the CDR3: TGTGCCATCAGAGGGCAGGGACAGCTCGAGCAGTACGTC.

The chain recombines TRBV11-1 with TRBJ1-1; TRBD1 might be the D (5 bases). This CDR3 has 16 residues. Germline V lookup: CDR1 SGHAT, CDR2 FQDESV (reference sequence). V lost 3 bases and J 4 bases, leaving 18 bases between the germline ends. Written as DNA, the CDR3 is TGTGCCAGCAGCTTCGGTGCGGCGACCGGGGGCACTGAAGCTTTCTTT. Amino acids: CASSFGAATGGTEAFF.

The CDR3 bases are TGTGCCAGCAGCTTTCAGGGGGGAGGCTACACCTTC. It translates to CASSFQGGGYTF. This chain links TRBV11-2 with TRBJ1-2, with 7 bases matching TRBD1. V was pared by 3 bases and J by 8 bases, with 3 bases of the junction left unmatched. CDR1 and CDR2 from the germline V gene are SGHAT and FQNNGV. The CDR3 runs 12 residues.

The gene calls are TRBV5-1 and TRBJ2-1, with TRBD2 matching 15 bases. J lost 6 bases, V lost 4 bases, and 5 bases had no gene match. This CDR3 is 16 amino acids long. Germline V gene sequence: CDR1 SGHRS, CDR2 YFSETQ. CDR3 residues: CASSGLAGGPSNEQFF. The CDR3 DNA is TGCGCCAGCAGCGGACTAGCGGGAGGGCCCTCCAATGAGCAGTTCTTC.

The chain is built from TRBV19 and TRBJ2-3; TRBD1 aligns across 10 bases. Looked up from germline, CDR1 is LNHDA and CDR2 is SQIVND (reference sequence). CDR3 length equals 14 residues. With V trimmed by 8 bases and J by 8 bases, 10 bases remained unmatched. The CDR3 region has the DNA TGTGCCAGTCGCCGGGACAGGGGTTATACTACGCAGTATTTT. Translation gives CASRRDRGYTTQYF.

The V and J genes are TRBV5-4 and TRBJ1-2, with 8 bases matching TRBD1. Unmatched junction bases numbered 10, after V lost 4 bases and J lost 5 bases. The V gene's germline CDR1 is SGHNT and CDR2 YYREEE (reference sequence). CDR3 length: 15 residues. The CDR3 nucleotides read TGTGCCAGCAGCACAACGACAGGGGCGGGGTATGGCTACACCTTC. It encodes CASSTTTGAGYGYTF.

This chain links TRBV21-1 with TRBJ1-5; the table's D gene call, TRBD1, was not cross checked with the DNA. TRBV21-1 has pseudogene status. This CDR3 is 13 amino acids long. This chain's CDR3 is CASSAHPNQPQHF. CDR3 coding DNA: TGTGCCAGCAGCGCACACCCCAATCAGCCCCAGCATTTT.

The rearrangement joins TRBV27 to TRBJ2-1; 7 bases align to TRBD2. From germline, CDR1 is MNHEY and CDR2 SMNVEV (reference sequence). V gave up 4 bases and J gave up 9 bases; unmatched junction bases: 0. This CDR3 is built from 11 residues. CDR3 coding DNA: TGTGCCAGCAGTTGGGGGGGTGAGCAGTTCTTC. Translated, it gives CASSWGGEQFF.

The chain employs TRBV29-1 and TRBJ2-1, with 7 bases fitting TRBD1. Trimming took 4 bases from V and 5 from J; bases not matched to a gene: 2. This CDR3 comprises 12 residues. The germline CDR1 and CDR2 sequences are SQVTM and ANQGSEA. Here the CDR3 DNA reads TGCAGCGTTGGGGACAGAAACAATGAGCAGTTCTTC. Translating it yields CSVGDRNNEQFF.

This chain links TRBV19 with TRBJ2-4, with 16 positions matching TRBD2. Per germline, CDR1 LNHDA and CDR2 SQIVND (reference sequence). The CDR3 is 18 amino acids. With V trimmed by 6 bases and J by 0 bases, 5 bases remained unmatched. This chain's CDR3 is CASRPGLAGGLAKNIQYF. The CDR3 region has the DNA TGTGCCAGTAGGCCGGGACTAGCGGGGGGGTTAGCCAAAAACATTCAGTACTTC. The full variable domain, completed using reference TRBV19 and TRBJ2-4, is DGGITQSPKYLFRKEGQNVTLSCEQNLNHDAMYWYRQDPGQGLRLIYYSQIVNDFQKGDIAEGYSVSREKKESFPLTVTSAQKNPTAFYLCASRPGLAGGLAKNIQYFGAGTRLSVL.

This chain uses TRBV9 with TRBJ2-5; 11 nucleotides agree with TRBD2. The CDR3 runs to 15 residues. Germline V CDR1 and CDR2: SGDLS, YYNGEE. Losses at the gene ends were 4 bases for V and 5 bases for J; bases not matched to a gene: 7. The CDR3 spells CASSSLASGGETQYF. The CDR3 coding sequence is TGTGCCAGCAGCTCGCTGGCTAGCGGGGGGGAGACCCAGTACTTC.

The rearrangement joins TRBV9 to TRBJ2-1; 11 positions match TRBD1. From germline, CDR1 is SGDLS and CDR2 YYNGEE. The ends lost 1 base at V and 6 bases at J; junction bases unmatched: 6. This CDR3 comprises 16 residues. CDR3 region: CASSVTTGTGGNEQFF. CDR3 nucleotides: TGTGCCAGCAGCGTAACCACCGGGACAGGGGGCAATGAGCAGTTCTTC. The complete variable domain, with remaining parts taken from reference TRBV9 and TRBJ2-1, reads DSGVTQTPKHLITATGQRVTLRCSPRSGDLSVYWYQQSLDQGLQFLIQYYNGEERAKGNILERFSAQQFPDLHSELNLSSLELGDSALYFCASSVTTGTGGNEQFFGPGTRLTVL.

The V and J genes are TRBV19 and TRBJ2-7; 8 nucleotides agree with TRBD2. Per the germline V gene, CDR1 is LNHDA and CDR2 is SQIVND (reference sequence). The V and J ends lost 5 bases and 6 bases, in that order; junction bases with no gene match: 6. There are 13 residues in the CDR3. The CDR3, as DNA: TGTGCCAGTAGTGGGACTAGACGGAGCGAGCAGTACTTC. This translates into CASSGTRRSEQYF. The full variable domain, rest sourced from reference TRBV19 and TRBJ2-7, is DGGITQSPKYLFRKEGQNVTLSCEQNLNHDAMYWYRQDPGQGLRLIYYSQIVNDFQKGDIAEGYSVSREKKESFPLTVTSAQKNPTAFYLCASSGTRRSEQYFGPGTRLTVT.

This clone was recorded once. This chain links TRBV29-1 with TRBJ2-1; 9 nucleotides line up with TRBD1. Trimming at V came to 4 bases and at J to 8 bases, leaving 12 bases not matched to a gene. The CDR3 is 15 residues long. The V gene's germline CDR1 is SQVTM and CDR2 ANQGSEA. The DNA of the CDR3 is TGCAGCGTTGGGACCTGGGGACAGGGAACGGATGAGCAGTTCTTC. This encodes CSVGTWGQGTDEQFF.